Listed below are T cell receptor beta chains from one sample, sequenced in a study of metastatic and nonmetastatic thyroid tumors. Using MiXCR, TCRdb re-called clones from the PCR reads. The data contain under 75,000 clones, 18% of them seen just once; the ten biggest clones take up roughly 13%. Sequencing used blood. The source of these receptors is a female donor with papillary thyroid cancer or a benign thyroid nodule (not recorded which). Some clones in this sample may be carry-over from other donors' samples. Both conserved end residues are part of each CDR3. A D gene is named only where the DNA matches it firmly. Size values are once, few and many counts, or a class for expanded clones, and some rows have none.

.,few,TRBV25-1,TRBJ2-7,TGTGCCTCCGGAGCCCTAGCAGACGCCTACGAGCAGTACTTC,CASGALADAYEQYF
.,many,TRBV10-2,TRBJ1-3,TGCGCCAGCAGTGTGGGGGAACGAAACACCATATATTTT,CASSVGERNTIYF
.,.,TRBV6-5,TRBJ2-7,TGTGCCGGCAGTTACGGTTACGAGCAGTACTTC,CAGSYGYEQYF
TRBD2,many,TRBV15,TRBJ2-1,TGTGCCACCAGTCTGGGGCAGCGGGAGGTCGATGAGCAGTTCTTC,CATSLGQREVDEQFF
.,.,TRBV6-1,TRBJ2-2,TGTGCCAGCAGTCGGGGGCAGTTCGGGGAGCCGTTTTTT,CASSRGQFGEPFF
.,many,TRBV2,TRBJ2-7,TGTGCCAGCAGTCCTCCAGGGTTCTACGAGCAGTACTTC,CASSPPGFYEQYF
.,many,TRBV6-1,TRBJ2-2,TGTGCCAGCAGTGAACTAAGGACTTTGAACACCGGGGAGCTGTTTTTT,CASSELRTLNTGELFF
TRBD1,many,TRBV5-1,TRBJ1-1,TGCGCCAGCAGCTCCTACTCGGGACAGCACACTGAAGCTTTCTTT,CASSSYSGQHTEAFF
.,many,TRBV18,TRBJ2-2,TGTGCCAGCACGCGGGCCACCGGGGAGCTGTTTTTT,CASTRATGELFF
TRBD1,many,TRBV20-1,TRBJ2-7,TGCAGTGCCACGGGACAGTCCGGCTACGAGCAGTACTTC,CSATGQSGYEQYF
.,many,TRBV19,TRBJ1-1,TGTGCCAGTACCCCAATTCACTCAGGAGCCACTGAAGCTTTCTTT,CASTPIHSGATEAFF
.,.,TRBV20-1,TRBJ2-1,TGCAGTGCTAGAGATCAGATGCCCCAAGCCTACAATGAGCAGTTCTTC,CSARDQMPQAYNEQFF
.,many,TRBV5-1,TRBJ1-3,TGCGCCAGCAGCTCCGGGACATTAGCTTCTGGAAACACCATATATTTT,CASSSGTLASGNTIYF
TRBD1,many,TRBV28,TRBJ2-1,TGTGCCAGCAGGACCGTTGGGACAGGGCGCAATGAGCAGTTCTTC,CASRTVGTGRNEQFF
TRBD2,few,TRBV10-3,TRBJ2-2,TGTGCCATCGGGGCGGGGGCGAACACCGGGGAGCTGTTTTTT,CAIGAGANTGELFF
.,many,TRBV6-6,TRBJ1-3,TGTGCCAGCAGTTACTCCCTAGGGGCTGGAAACACCATATATTTT,CASSYSLGAGNTIYF
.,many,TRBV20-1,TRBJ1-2,TGCAGTGCAGGGACACCCTATGGCTACACCTTC,CSAGTPYGYTF
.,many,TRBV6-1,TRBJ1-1,TGTGCCAGCAGTCCCCGGGGCATTGAGAACACTGAAGCTTTCTTT,CASSPRGIENTEAFF
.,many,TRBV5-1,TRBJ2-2,TGCGCCAGCAGCTTGAGAGTTTCCCTCCAGGGCACCGGGGAGCTGTTTTTT,CASSLRVSLQGTGELFF
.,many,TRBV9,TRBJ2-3,TGTGCCAGCAGCGTAGCTGGCCTATATCCCACAGATACGCAGTATTTT,CASSVAGLYPTDTQYF
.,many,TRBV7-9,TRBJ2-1,TGTGCCAGCAGCTCCCGGGACGGCAATGAGCAGTTCTTC,CASSSRDGNEQFF
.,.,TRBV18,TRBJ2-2,TGTGCCAGCTCACCGATACGGGTCACCGGGGAGCTGTTTTTT,CASSPIRVTGELFF
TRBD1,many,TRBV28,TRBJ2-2,TGTGCCAGCAGCTGGACAGGGAACACCGGGGAGCTGTTTTTT,CASSWTGNTGELFF
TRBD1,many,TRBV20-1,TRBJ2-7,TGCAGTGCTACCCCGACAGGGGGCTCTGGGGAGCAGTACTTC,CSATPTGGSGEQYF
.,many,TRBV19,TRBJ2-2,TGTGCCAGTAGCCGGGACGCCCTATCTGGGTTTATCGCCGGGGAGCTGTTTTTT,CASSRDALSGFIAGELFF
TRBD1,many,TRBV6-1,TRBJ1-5,TGTGCCAGCAGTCCCGGGACAGAGGGGAATCAGCCCCAGCATTTT,CASSPGTEGNQPQHF
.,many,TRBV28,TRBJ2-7,TGTGCCACCTCACAGGGACCTTCCTACGAGCAGTACTTC,CATSQGPSYEQYF
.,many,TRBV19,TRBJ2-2,TGTGCCAGACCGCCGGGACAGAACACCGGGGAGCTGTTTTTT,CARPPGQNTGELFF
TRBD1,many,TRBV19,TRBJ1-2,TGTGCCAGTAGACTCACAGGGGAGGGAGGCTACACCTTC,CASRLTGEGGYTF
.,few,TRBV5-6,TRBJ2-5,TGTGCCAGCAGCCTACGTGCGGGCCAAGAGACCCAGTACTTC,CASSLRAGQETQYF
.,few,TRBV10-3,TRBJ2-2,TGTGCCATCAGTGAGAGGGTACCGAACACTTGGGAGCTGTTTTTT,CAISERVPNTWELFF
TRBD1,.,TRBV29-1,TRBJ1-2,TGCAGCGTTGAGGGACAGGGGATATATGGCTACACCTTC,CSVEGQGIYGYTF
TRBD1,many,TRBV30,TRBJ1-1,TGTGCCTGGAATCGAGAGACAGGGGACACTGAAGCTTTCTTT,CAWNRETGDTEAFF
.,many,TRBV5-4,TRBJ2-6,TGTGCCAGCAGCTTGGTTGGGGGCACTGGGGCCAACGTCCTGACTTTC,CASSLVGGTGANVLTF
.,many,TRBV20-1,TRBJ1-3,TGCAGTGCGGCCCGGACGACTGGAGTCAACACCATATATTTT,CSAARTTGVNTIYF
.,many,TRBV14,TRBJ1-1,TGTGCCAGCAGCCGACCGACTCCACTGAACACTGAAGCTTTCTTT,CASSRPTPLNTEAFF